The 5 T cell receptor beta chains below all came from one sample that was sequenced in a study of blood T cell repertoires in COVID-19. TCRdb's copy holds only in-frame clones and misses some; the assay was immunoSEQ multiplex PCR. This sample has approximately 210,000 clones, with about 86% found just once. Sequencing used peripheral blood. The receptors come from a man aged 45-65 years with active or convalescent COVID-19.

This clone was seen only a few times. The V and J genes are TRBV30 and TRBJ1-1; D is unresolved. Deletions cut 1 base from V and 4 bases from J, with 7 bases between. The CDR3 spans 12 residues. Germline V gene data show CDR1 as GTSNPN and CDR2 as SVGIG (reference sequence). The CDR3 DNA reads as TGTGCCTGGAGTGAGGCAGGCACTGAAGCTTTCTTT. It translates to CAWSEAGTEAFF.

This chain uses TRBV5-4 with TRBJ2-7; 9 nucleotides agree with TRBD1. The CDR3 extends over 12 amino acids. The germline CDR1 and CDR2 sequences are SGHNT and YYREEE (reference sequence). Losses at the gene ends were 4 bases for V and 7 bases for J; bases not matched to a gene: 3. The CDR3 DNA reads as TGTGCCAGCAGCGGCGGGACAGGGGAGCAGTACTTC. Its translation: CASSGGTGEQYF.

The V call is TRBV7-2, the J call TRBJ2-1, with 9 bases fitting TRBD2. The trim removed 1 base at V and 7 bases at J, leaving 5 bases unmatched. The CDR3 totals 15 residues. The germline CDR1 and CDR2 sequences are SGHTA and FQGNSA. CDR3 sequence: CASSLVAGAGNEQFF. CDR3 nucleotide sequence: TGTGCCAGCAGCTTAGTAGCGGGGGCTGGGAATGAGCAGTTCTTC. The full variable domain, in which reference TRBV7-2 and TRBJ2-1 provide the parts outside the CDR3, is GAGVSQSPSNKVTEKGKDVELRCDPISGHTALYWYRQSLGQGLEFLIYFQGNSAPDKSGLPSDRFSAERTGGSVSTLTIQRTQQEDSAVYLCASSLVAGAGNEQFFGPGTRLTVL.

A single count supports this clone. The chain is built from TRBV13 and TRBJ2-3; 10 bases fit TRBD2. V lost 8 bases and J lost 0; bases outside the gene matches: 11. CDR1 and CDR2 from the germline V gene are PRHDT and FYEKMQ (reference sequence). The length of the CDR3 is 17 residues. CDR3 DNA sequence: TGTGCCAGCTGCCGCAGCGGGGGGGCCCCTAGCACAGATACGCAGTATTTT. It codes for CASCRSGGAPSTDTQYF.

The J gene is TRBJ2-2, the V gene TRBV4-2; a possible D gene is TRBD1 (5 bases). V dropped 1 base and J dropped 5 bases, with 14 bases sitting between them. The CDR3 consists of 16 residues. Germline V gene lookup returns CDR1 LGHNA and CDR2 YNFKEQ. CDR3 sequence reads: CASSQARSRATGELFF. The CDR3, as DNA: TGTGCCAGCAGCCAAGCTCGGAGCAGGGCGACCGGGGAGCTGTTTTTT.